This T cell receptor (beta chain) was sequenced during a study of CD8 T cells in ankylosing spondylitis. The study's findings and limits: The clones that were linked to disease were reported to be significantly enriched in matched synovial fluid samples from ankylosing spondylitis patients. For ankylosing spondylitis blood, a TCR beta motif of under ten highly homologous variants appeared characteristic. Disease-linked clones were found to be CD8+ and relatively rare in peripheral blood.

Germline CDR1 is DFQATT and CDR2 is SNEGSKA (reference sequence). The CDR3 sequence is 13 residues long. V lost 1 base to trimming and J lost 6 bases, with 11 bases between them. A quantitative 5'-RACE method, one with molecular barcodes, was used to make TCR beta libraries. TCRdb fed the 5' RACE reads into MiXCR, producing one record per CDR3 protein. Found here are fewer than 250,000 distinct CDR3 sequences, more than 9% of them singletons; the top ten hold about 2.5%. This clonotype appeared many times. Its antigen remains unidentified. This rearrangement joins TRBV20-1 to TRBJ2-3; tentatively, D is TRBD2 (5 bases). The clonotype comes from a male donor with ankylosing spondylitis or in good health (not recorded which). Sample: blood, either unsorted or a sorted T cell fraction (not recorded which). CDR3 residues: CSARGASLDTQYF. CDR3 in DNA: TGCAGTGCTAGAGGGGCTAGCCTGGATACGCAGTATTTT.